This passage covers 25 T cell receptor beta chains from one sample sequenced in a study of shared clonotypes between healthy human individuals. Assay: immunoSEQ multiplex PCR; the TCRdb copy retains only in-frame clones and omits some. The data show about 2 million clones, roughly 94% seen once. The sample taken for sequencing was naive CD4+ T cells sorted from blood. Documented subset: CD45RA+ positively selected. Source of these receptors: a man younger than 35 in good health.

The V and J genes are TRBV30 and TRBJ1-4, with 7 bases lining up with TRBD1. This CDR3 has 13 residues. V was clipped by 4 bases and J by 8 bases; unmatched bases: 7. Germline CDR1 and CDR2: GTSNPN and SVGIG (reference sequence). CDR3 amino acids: CAWTDRRNEKLFF. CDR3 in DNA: TGTGCCTGGACGGACAGGAGGAACGAAAAACTGTTTTTT.

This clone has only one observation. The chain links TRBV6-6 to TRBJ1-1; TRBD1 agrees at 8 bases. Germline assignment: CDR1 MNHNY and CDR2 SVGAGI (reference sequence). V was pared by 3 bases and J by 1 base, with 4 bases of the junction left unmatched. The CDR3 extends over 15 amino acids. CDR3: CASSYRTGKNTEAFF. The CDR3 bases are TGTGCCAGCAGTTATAGGACAGGGAAGAACACTGAAGCTTTCTTT.

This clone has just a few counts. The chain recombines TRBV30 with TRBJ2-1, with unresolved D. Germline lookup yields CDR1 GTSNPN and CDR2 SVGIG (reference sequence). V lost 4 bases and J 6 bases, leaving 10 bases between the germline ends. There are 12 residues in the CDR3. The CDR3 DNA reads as TGTGCCTGGACTAGGCAGTCCAATGAGCAGTTCTTC. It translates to CAWTRQSNEQFF.

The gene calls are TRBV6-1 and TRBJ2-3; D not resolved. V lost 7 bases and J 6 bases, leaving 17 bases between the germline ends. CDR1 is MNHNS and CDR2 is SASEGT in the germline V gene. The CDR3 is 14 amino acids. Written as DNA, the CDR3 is TGTGCCAGCACACAAACTACTTACAGTGATACGCAGTATTTT. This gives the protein CASTQTTYSDTQYF.

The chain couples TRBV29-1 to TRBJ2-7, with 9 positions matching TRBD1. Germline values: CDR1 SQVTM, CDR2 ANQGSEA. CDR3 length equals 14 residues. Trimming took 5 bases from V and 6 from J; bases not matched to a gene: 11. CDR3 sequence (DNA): TGCAGCGTTTCTATTCAGGGACAGGGAGGCGAGCAGTACTTC. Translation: CSVSIQGQGGEQYF.

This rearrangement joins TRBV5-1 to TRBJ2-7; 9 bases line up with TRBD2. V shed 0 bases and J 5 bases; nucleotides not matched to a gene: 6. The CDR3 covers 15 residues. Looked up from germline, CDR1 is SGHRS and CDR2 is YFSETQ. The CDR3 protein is CASSLASGGRDEQYF. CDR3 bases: TGCGCCAGCAGCTTGGCAAGCGGGGGGCGGGACGAGCAGTACTTC.

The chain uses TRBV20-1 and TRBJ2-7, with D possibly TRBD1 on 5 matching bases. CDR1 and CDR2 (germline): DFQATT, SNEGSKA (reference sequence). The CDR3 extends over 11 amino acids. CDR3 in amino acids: CTPLRGYEQYF. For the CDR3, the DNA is TGCACTCCCCTTAGGGGCTACGAGCAGTACTTC.

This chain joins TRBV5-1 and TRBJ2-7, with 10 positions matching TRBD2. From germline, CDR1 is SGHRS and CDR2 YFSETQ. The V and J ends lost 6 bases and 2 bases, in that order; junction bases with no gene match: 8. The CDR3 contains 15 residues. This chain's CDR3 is CASKGRTSGPYEQYF. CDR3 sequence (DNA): TGCGCCAGCAAGGGTCGGACTAGCGGACCCTACGAGCAGTACTTC.

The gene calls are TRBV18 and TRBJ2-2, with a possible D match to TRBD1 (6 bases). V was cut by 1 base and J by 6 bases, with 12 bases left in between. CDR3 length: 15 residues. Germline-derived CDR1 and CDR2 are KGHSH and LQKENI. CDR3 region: CASSPRRGDSGELFF. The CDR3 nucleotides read TGTGCCAGCTCACCACGCAGGGGTGATTCCGGGGAGCTGTTTTTT.

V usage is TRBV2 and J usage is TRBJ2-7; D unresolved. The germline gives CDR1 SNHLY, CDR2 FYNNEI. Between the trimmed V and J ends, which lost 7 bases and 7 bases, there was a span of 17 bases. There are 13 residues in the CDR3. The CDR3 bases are TGTGCCAGCACTACGGGCCTGCCTGATGAGCAGTACTTC. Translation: CASTTGLPDEQYF.

The CDR3 region is CAWRATGINEQYF. CDR3 nucleotide sequence: TGTGCCTGGAGGGCAACAGGGATCAACGAGCAGTACTTC. The chain carries TRBV30 and TRBJ2-7, with a tentative D call TRBD1 (6 bases). The CDR3 contains 13 residues. Per germline, CDR1 GTSNPN and CDR2 SVGIG (reference sequence). Deletions cut 3 bases from V and 5 bases from J, with 14 bases between.

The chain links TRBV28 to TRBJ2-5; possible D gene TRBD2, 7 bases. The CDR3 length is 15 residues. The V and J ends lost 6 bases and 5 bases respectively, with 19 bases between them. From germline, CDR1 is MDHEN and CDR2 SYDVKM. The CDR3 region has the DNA TGTGCCAGCAGCTTAAGGGGGGGGGCTCGGGAGACCCAGTACTTC. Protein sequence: CASSLRGGARETQYF.

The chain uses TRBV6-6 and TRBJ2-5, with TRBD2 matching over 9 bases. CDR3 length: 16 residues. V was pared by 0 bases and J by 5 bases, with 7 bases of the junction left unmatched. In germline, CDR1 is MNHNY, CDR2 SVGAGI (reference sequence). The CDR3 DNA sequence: TGTGCCAGCAGTTACTCTCTTAGCGGGAGTTGGGAGACCCAGTACTTC. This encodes CASSYSLSGSWETQYF.

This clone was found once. The CDR3, as DNA: TGCAGCGTTCCAACAGCTAACTATGGCTACACCTTC. It specifies CSVPTANYGYTF. The gene calls are TRBV29-1 and TRBJ1-2, with unresolved D. Germline loops: CDR1 SQVTM, CDR2 ANQGSEA. Trimming took off 5 bases at V and 0 bases at J, with 7 bases between the two ends. CDR3 length: 12 residues.

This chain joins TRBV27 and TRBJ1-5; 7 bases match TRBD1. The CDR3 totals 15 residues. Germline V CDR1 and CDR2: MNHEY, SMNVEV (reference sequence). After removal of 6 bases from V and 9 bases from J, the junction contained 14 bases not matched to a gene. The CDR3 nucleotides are TGTGCCAGCAGACTGACACAGGGGACGCAGACGCCCCAGCATTTT. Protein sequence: CASRLTQGTQTPQHF.

The CDR3 sequence is CASSRDRGIFNTEAFF. The DNA for the CDR3 is TGTGCCAGCAGCCGGGACAGGGGGATTTTTAACACTGAAGCTTTCTTT. The genes are TRBV5-8 and TRBJ1-1, with 11 nucleotides matching TRBD1. V gave up 4 bases and J gave up 2 bases; unmatched junction bases: 7. The length of the CDR3 is 16 residues. Germline V gene lookup returns CDR1 SGHTS and CDR2 YDEGEE.

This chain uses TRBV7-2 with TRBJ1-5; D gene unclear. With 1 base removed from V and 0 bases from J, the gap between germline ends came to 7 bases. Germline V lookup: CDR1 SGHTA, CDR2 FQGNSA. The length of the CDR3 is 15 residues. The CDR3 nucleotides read TGTGCCAGCAGCTTAGAACAGAATAGCAATCAGCCCCAGCATTTT. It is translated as CASSLEQNSNQPQHF.

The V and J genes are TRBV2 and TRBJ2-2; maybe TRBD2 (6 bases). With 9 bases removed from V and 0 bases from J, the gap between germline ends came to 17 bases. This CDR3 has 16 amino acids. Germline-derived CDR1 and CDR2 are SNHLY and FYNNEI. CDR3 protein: CASDGSEGANTGELFF. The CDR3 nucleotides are TGTGCCAGTGACGGGAGTGAAGGGGCGAACACCGGGGAGCTGTTTTTT.

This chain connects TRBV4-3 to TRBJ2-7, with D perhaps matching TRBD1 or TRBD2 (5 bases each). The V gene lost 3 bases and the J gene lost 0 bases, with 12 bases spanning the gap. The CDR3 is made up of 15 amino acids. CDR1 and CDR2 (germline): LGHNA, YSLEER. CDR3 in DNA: TGCGCCAGCAGCCACCTCCGGGACGCCTCCTACGAGCAGTACTTC. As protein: CASSHLRDASYEQYF.

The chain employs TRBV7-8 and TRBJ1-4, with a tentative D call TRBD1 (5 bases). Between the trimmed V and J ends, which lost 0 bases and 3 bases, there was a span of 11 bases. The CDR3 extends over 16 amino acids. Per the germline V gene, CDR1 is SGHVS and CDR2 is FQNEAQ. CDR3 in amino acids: CASSLAAGQPNEKLFF. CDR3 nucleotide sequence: TGTGCCAGCAGCTTAGCGGCGGGGCAGCCTAATGAAAAACTGTTTTTT.

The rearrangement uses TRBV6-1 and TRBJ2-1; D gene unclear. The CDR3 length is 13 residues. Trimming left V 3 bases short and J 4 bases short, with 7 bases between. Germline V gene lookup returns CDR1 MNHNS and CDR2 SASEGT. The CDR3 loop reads CASSEYNYNEQFF. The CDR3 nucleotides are TGTGCCAGCAGTGAGTACAATTACAATGAGCAGTTCTTC.

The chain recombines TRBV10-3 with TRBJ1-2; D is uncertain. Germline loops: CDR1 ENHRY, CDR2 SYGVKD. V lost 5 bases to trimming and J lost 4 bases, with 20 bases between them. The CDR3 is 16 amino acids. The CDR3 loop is CAISSSPLGTSYGYTF. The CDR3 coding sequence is TGTGCCATCAGTTCCTCCCCCCTTGGCACGTCCTATGGCTACACCTTC.

The DNA for the CDR3 is TGTGCCAGCAGCTTGGTAGGGGAATTCTTTGGCTACACCTTC. Translation: CASSLVGEFFGYTF. This chain uses TRBV5-4 with TRBJ1-2; TRBD1 might be the D (5 bases). The CDR3 is 14 amino acids. From germline, CDR1 is SGHNT and CDR2 YYREEE (reference sequence). V was pared by 0 bases and J by 7 bases, with 13 bases between.

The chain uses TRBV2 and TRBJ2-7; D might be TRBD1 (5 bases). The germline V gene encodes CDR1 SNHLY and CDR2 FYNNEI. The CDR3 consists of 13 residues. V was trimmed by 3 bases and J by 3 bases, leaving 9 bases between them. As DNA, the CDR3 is TGTGCCAGCAGTGAGCAGGGATTCTACGAGCAGTACTTC. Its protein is CASSEQGFYEQYF.

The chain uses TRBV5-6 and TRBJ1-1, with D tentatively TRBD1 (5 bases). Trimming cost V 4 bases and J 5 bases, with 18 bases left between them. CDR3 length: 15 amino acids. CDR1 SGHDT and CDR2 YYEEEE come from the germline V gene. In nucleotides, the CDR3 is TGTGCCAGCAGCCTCCGACGGGGCATCGGAACTGAAGCTTTCTTT. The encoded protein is CASSLRRGIGTEAFF.